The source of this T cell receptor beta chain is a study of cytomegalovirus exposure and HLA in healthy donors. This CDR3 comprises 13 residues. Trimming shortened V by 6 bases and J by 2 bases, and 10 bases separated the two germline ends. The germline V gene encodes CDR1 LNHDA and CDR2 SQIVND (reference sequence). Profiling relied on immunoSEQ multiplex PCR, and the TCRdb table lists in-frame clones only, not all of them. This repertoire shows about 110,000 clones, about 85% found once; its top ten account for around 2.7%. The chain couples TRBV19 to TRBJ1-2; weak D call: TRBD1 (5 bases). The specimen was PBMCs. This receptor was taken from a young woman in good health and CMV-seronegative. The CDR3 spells CASSTTVNYGYTF. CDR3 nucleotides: TGTGCCAGTAGCACGACAGTAAACTATGGCTACACCTTC.